The 26 T cell receptor beta chains in this list originate from one sample, sequenced in a study of T cells in tuberculosis. TCRdb's copy holds only in-frame clones and misses some; the assay was immunoSEQ multiplex PCR. The sample consists of tens of thousands of clones, 90% to 95% of them appearing once. Sample: PBMCs. Source of these receptors: a donor aged 10 to 29 with latent tuberculosis or without tuberculosis infection.

This rearrangement joins TRBV6-5 to TRBJ1-1; 7 nucleotides agree with TRBD1. V lost 2 bases to trimming and J lost 0 bases; unmatched junction nucleotides: 0. The CDR3 is made up of 14 amino acids. Germline V gene sequence: CDR1 MNHEY, CDR2 SVGAGI. The CDR3 protein is CASSYGTVNTEAFF. CDR3 in DNA: TGTGCCAGCAGTTACGGGACAGTGAACACTGAAGCTTTCTTT.

The rearrangement links TRBV7-8 to TRBJ2-1; the D gene is possibly TRBD1 (7 bases). Germline V lookup: CDR1 SGHVS, CDR2 FQNEAQ. The CDR3 runs to 16 residues. Trimming stripped 5 bases from V and 4 bases from J, with 18 bases between. In nucleotides, the CDR3 is TGTGCCAGCAGCCCCTACAGGGGCGGGACGTACAATGAGCAGTTCTTC. Residues: CASSPYRGGTYNEQFF.

The CDR3 is CASSPGLGGVPDTQYF. For the CDR3, the DNA is TGCGCCAGCAGCCCAGGACTAGGAGGGGTCCCAGATACGCAGTATTTT. This chain links TRBV5-1 with TRBJ2-3; 7 positions match TRBD2. This CDR3 has 16 residues. The germline CDR1 and CDR2 sequences are SGHRS and YFSETQ. The ends lost 4 bases at V and 4 bases at J; junction bases unmatched: 12.

The V call is TRBV10-3, the J call TRBJ1-3; no definite D call. V lost 5 bases and J lost 0, with 14 bases in between. Germline CDR1 reads ENHRY; CDR2 reads SYGVKD. The CDR3 covers 16 residues. DNA of the CDR3: TGTGCCATCAGTCGTGGTATCCCGGGCTCTGGAAACACCATATATTTT. Translation: CAISRGIPGSGNTIYF.

The V call is TRBV10-2, the J call TRBJ2-1; TRBD2 matches at 10 bases. Trimming cost V 0 bases and J 8 bases; bases outside gene matches: 7. The CDR3 is 16 residues long. The germline gives CDR1 WSHSY, CDR2 SAAADI. CDR3 residues: CASSESSGRAEYEQFF. The CDR3 region has the DNA TGCGCCAGCAGTGAGTCGAGCGGGAGGGCCGAATATGAGCAGTTCTTC.

This rearrangement joins TRBV7-2 to TRBJ1-3; possibly TRBD1 for D (5 bases). Germline V gives CDR1 SGHTA, CDR2 FQGNSA. Trimming cost V 3 bases and J 4 bases, with 16 bases left between them. CDR3 length: 16 amino acids. This CDR3 reads CASSLVWGREGNTIYF. CDR3 coding DNA: TGTGCCAGCAGCTTGGTCTGGGGCAGGGAAGGAAACACCATATATTTT.

The chain links TRBV11-2 to TRBJ2-2; no firm D call. V dropped 3 bases and J dropped 9 bases, with 5 bases sitting between them. CDR1 is SGHAT and CDR2 is FQNNGV in the germline V gene. The CDR3 spans 11 residues. CDR3 coding DNA: TGTGCCAGCAGCTTTGTTAGGGAGCTGTTTTTT. It codes for CASSFVRELFF.

The chain uses TRBV6-5 and TRBJ1-6; D is unclear. Deletions cut 8 bases from V and 5 bases from J, with 10 bases between. CDR1 MNHEY and CDR2 SVGAGI come from the germline V gene. The CDR3 loop spans 13 amino acids. CDR3 nucleotide sequence: TGTGCCAGCCGGGGATTCAATAATTCACCCCTCCACTTT. This codes for CASRGFNNSPLHF.

The genes are TRBV30 and TRBJ1-3; the D gene is possibly TRBD1 (5 bases). V was clipped by 0 bases and J by 7 bases, with 7 bases between them. CDR1 is GTSNPN and CDR2 is SVGIG in the germline V gene (reference sequence). The length of the CDR3 is 12 residues. CDR3 DNA: TGTGCCTGGAGTGTGGGGGGGAACACCATATATTTT. It is translated as CAWSVGGNTIYF.

The rearrangement joins TRBV14 to TRBJ2-2; a weak D match, TRBD1 (5 bases). V gave up 11 bases and J gave up 2 bases, with 12 bases separating them. The CDR3 loop spans 13 amino acids. Germline V gene sequence: CDR1 SGHDN, CDR2 FVKESK. The CDR3 DNA follows: TGTGCCCTCCCAGGGTATAACACCGGGGAGCTGTTTTTT. This translates into CALPGYNTGELFF.

The V call is TRBV6-5, the J call TRBJ1-3; possibly TRBD1 for D (5 bases). The CDR3 runs 15 residues. From germline, CDR1 is MNHEY and CDR2 SVGAGI. V gave up 5 bases and J gave up 0 bases, with 11 bases separating them. CDR3 loop: CASSPRVLSGNTIYF. CDR3 DNA sequence: TGTGCCAGCAGTCCCAGGGTCCTCTCTGGAAACACCATATATTTT.

The V and J genes are TRBV27 and TRBJ1-2, with TRBD1 matching over 8 bases. CDR3 length: 13 residues. After removal of 5 bases from V and 4 bases from J, the junction contained 3 bases not matched to a gene. The germline CDR1 and CDR2 sequences are MNHEY and SMNVEV (reference sequence). The CDR3 loop is CASSPGQGYGYTF. CDR3 coding DNA: TGTGCCAGCAGTCCAGGACAGGGCTATGGCTACACCTTC.

CDR3 sequence reads: CSVEWEGAYGYTF. The CDR3 nucleotides read TGCAGCGTTGAATGGGAAGGGGCCTATGGCTACACCTTC. V usage is TRBV29-1 and J usage is TRBJ1-2, with a possible D match to TRBD1 (5 bases). V lost 2 bases and J lost 4, with 11 bases in between. The CDR3 spans 13 residues. Germline-derived CDR1 and CDR2 are SQVTM and ANQGSEA.

The J gene is TRBJ1-1, the V gene TRBV4-2, with 7 nucleotides matching TRBD1. V shed 4 bases and J 4 bases; nucleotides not matched to a gene: 12. The CDR3 consists of 16 residues. Germline assignment: CDR1 LGHNA and CDR2 YNFKEQ. In DNA form, the CDR3 reads TGTGCCAGCAGCCTCGAGGGGGCAGGGCTGGCCACTGAAGCTTTCTTT. It translates to CASSLEGAGLATEAFF.

This chain uses TRBV4-2 with TRBJ2-5, with 10 bases lining up with TRBD2. Germline trimming cut 0 bases from V and 5 bases from J; bases unmatched to any gene: 6. The germline V gene has CDR1 LGHNA and CDR2 YNFKEQ. This CDR3 is 16 amino acids long. The CDR3 bases are TGTGCCAGCAGCCAAGATCCTAGCGGGAGTCGTGAGACCCAGTACTTC. It translates to CASSQDPSGSRETQYF.

J is TRBJ2-1 and V is TRBV5-1; D perhaps matches TRBD1 (6 bases). CDR3 length: 17 amino acids. Germline CDR1 SGHRS, CDR2 YFSETQ. Deletions cut 1 base from V and 5 bases from J, with 19 bases between. CDR3 region: CASSLSRKQGRNNEQFF. The DNA of the CDR3 is TGCGCCAGCAGCTTGAGTAGAAAACAGGGTAGGAACAATGAGCAGTTCTTC. Filled out from reference TRBV5-1 and TRBJ2-1, the complete variable domain reads KAGVTQTPRYLIKTRGQQVTLSCSPISGHRSVSWYQQTPGQGLQFLFEYFSETQRNKGNFPGRFSGRQFSNSRSEMNVSTLELGDSALYLCASSLSRKQGRNNEQFFGPGTRLTVL.

V and J are TRBV19 and TRBJ2-7; TRBD1 might be the D (6 bases). CDR1 and CDR2 from the germline V gene are LNHDA and SQIVND (reference sequence). The CDR3 runs 14 residues. V was trimmed by 5 bases and J by 2 bases, leaving 13 bases between them. The DNA for the CDR3 is TGTGCCAGTAGTTTTGGGACACCTACCTACGAGCAGTACTTC. This sequence encodes CASSFGTPTYEQYF. The variable domain in full, with the rest retrieved from reference TRBV19 and TRBJ2-7, is DGGITQSPKYLFRKEGQNVTLSCEQNLNHDAMYWYRQDPGQGLRLIYYSQIVNDFQKGDIAEGYSVSREKKESFPLTVTSAQKNPTAFYLCASSFGTPTYEQYFGPGTRLTVT.

The V and J genes are TRBV5-1 and TRBJ1-5, with 7 bases that match TRBD1. Germline V CDR1 and CDR2: SGHRS, YFSETQ. With V trimmed by 4 bases and J by 0 bases, 13 bases remained unmatched. There are 18 residues in the CDR3. The CDR3 bases are TGCGCCAGCAGCCCAACCCGACAGGGCCCCCATAGCAATCAGCCCCAGCATTTT. Encoded protein: CASSPTRQGPHSNQPQHF.

This chain connects TRBV19 to TRBJ1-6; 7 bases line up with TRBD1. The CDR3 is made up of 16 amino acids. Losses at the gene ends were 5 bases for V and 6 bases for J; bases not matched to a gene: 10. Germline V gene lookup returns CDR1 LNHDA and CDR2 SQIVND (reference sequence). The CDR3 here is CASSVTGASGNSPLHF. In DNA form, the CDR3 reads TGTGCCAGTAGTGTTACAGGGGCTTCGGGTAATTCACCCCTCCACTTT.

This clone is a singleton in its sample. The gene calls are TRBV30 and TRBJ2-7, with D perhaps TRBD1 (6 bases). Trimming took off 5 bases at V and 6 bases at J, with 20 bases between the two ends. Germline V CDR1 and CDR2: GTSNPN, SVGIG (reference sequence). CDR3 length: 14 residues. CDR3 DNA: TGTGCCTGGGAACGGGACACTGGGCTGGGCGAGCAGTACTTC. Amino acid sequence: CAWERDTGLGEQYF.

The chain combines TRBV2 with TRBJ2-7, with 8 bases fitting TRBD1. After removal of 7 bases from V and 3 bases from J, the junction contained 8 bases not matched to a gene. The CDR3 is made up of 14 amino acids. Germline V gene lookup returns CDR1 SNHLY and CDR2 FYNNEI. The CDR3: CASTGTGNFYEQYF. In nucleotides, the CDR3 is TGTGCCAGCACCGGGACAGGAAACTTCTACGAGCAGTACTTC.

With respect to this clone: Germline and junction disagree at one end, which may indicate a read error. V is TRBV15 and J is TRBJ1-1; D perhaps matches TRBD1 (5 bases). Germline V gene data show CDR1 as LNHNV and CDR2 as YYDKDF (reference sequence). CDR3 size: 13 residues. In DNA form, the CDR3 reads TGTGCCACCAGCAGAGATTCGGACACCGAAGCTTTCTTT. It specifies CATSRDSDTEAFF.

The J gene is TRBJ1-5, the V gene TRBV2; tentatively, D is TRBD1 (6 bases). CDR1 is SNHLY and CDR2 is FYNNEI in the germline V gene. Trimming removed 6 bases at V and 2 bases at J, with 14 bases between. This CDR3 spans 15 amino acids. The chain's CDR3 is CASSDRSGGNQPQHF. DNA for the CDR3: TGTGCCAGCAGCGACAGGTCAGGGGGCAATCAGCCCCAGCATTTT.

The V call is TRBV30, the J call TRBJ2-4; perhaps TRBD2 as D (6 bases). Trimming took off 1 base at V and 5 bases at J, with 12 bases between the two ends. Germline V CDR1 and CDR2: GTSNPN, SVGIG (reference sequence). The CDR3 spans 14 residues. CDR3 sequence: CAWSDGRGENIQYF. In DNA form, the CDR3 reads TGTGCCTGGAGTGATGGGCGGGGTGAAAACATTCAGTACTTC.

The chain combines TRBV7-2 with TRBJ2-3; 10 nucleotides align to TRBD2. V was pared by 4 bases and J by 4 bases, with 5 bases of the junction left unmatched. The V gene's germline CDR1 is SGHTA and CDR2 FQGNSA. The CDR3 consists of 15 residues. CDR3 DNA sequence: TGTGCCAGCAGCTATGAAGCGGGGGGGCCAGATACGCAGTATTTT. Its translation is CASSYEAGGPDTQYF.

The gene calls are TRBV19 and TRBJ1-1; no clear D. This CDR3 has 16 residues. The germline V gene has CDR1 LNHDA and CDR2 SQIVND (reference sequence). V gave up 5 bases and J gave up 3 bases, with 19 bases separating them. As DNA, the CDR3 is TGTGCCAGTAGTCTTATCACCCAAGCGGCGGACACTGAAGCTTTCTTT. Amino acid sequence: CASSLITQAADTEAFF. The whole variable domain, filled in from reference TRBV19 and TRBJ1-1, reads DGGITQSPKYLFRKEGQNVTLSCEQNLNHDAMYWYRQDPGQGLRLIYYSQIVNDFQKGDIAEGYSVSREKKESFPLTVTSAQKNPTAFYLCASSLITQAADTEAFFGQGTRLTVV.